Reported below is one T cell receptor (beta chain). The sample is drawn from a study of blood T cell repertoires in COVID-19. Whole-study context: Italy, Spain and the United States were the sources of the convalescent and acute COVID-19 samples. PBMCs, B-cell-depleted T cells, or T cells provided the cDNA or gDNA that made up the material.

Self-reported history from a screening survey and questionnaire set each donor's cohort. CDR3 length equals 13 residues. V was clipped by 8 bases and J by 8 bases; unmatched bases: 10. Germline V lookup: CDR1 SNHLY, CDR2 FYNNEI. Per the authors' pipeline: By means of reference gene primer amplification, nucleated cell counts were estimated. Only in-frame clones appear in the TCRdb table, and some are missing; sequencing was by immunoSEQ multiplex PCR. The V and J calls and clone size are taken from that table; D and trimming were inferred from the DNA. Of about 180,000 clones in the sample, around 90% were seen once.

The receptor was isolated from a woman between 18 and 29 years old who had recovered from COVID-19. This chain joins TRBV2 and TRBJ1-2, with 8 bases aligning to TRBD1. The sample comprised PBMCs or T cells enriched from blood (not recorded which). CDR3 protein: CASGPTGAGGYTF. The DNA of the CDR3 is TGTGCCAGCGGACCGACAGGGGCTGGGGGCTACACCTTC.